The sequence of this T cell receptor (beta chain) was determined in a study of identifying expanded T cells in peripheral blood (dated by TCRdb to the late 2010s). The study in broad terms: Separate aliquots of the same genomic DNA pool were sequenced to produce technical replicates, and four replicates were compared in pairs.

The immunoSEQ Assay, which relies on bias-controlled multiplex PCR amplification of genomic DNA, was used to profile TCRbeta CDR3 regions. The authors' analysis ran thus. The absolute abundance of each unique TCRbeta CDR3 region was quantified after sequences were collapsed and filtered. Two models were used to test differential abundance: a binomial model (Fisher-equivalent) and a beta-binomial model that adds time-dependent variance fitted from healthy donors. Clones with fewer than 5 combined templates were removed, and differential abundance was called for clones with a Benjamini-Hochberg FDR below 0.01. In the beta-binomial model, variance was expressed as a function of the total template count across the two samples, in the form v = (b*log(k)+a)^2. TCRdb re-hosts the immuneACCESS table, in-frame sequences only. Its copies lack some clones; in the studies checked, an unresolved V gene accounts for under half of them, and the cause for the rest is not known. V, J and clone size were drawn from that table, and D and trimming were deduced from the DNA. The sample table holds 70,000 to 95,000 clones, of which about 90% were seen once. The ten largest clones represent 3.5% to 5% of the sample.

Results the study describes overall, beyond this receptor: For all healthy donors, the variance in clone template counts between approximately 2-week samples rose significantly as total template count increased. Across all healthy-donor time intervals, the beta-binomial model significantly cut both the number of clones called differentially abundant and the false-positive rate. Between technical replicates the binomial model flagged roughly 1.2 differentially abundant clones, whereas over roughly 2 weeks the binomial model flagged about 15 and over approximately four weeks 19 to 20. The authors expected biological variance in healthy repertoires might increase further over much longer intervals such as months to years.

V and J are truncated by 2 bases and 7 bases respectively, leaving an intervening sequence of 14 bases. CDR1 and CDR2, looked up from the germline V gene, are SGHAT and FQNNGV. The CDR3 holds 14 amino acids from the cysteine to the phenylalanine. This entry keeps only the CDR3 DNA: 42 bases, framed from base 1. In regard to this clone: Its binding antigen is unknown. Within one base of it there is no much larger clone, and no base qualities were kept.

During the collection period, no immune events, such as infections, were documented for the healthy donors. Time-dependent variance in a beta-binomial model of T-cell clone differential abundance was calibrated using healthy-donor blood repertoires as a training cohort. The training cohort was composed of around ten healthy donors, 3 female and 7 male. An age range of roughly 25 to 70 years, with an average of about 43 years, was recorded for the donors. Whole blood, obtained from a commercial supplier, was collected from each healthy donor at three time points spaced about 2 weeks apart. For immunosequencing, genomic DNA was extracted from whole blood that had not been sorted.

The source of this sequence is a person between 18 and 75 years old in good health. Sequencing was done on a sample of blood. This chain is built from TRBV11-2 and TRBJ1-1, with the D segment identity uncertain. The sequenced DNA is TGTGCCAGCAGCTTAAGGAGGTCAGACAATGAAGCTTTCTTT. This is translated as CASSLRRSDNEAFF.